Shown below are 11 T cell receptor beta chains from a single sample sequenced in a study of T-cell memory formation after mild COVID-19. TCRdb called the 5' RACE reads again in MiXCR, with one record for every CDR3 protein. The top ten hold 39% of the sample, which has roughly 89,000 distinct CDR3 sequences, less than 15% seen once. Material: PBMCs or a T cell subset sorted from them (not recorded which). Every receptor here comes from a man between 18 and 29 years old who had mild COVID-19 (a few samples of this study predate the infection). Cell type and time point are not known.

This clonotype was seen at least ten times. The CDR3 DNA reads TGTGCCAGCAGCCTCGCTGTCTACGAGCAGTACTTC. This codes for CASSLAVYEQYF. The chain is built from TRBV12-3 or TRBV12-4 and TRBJ2-7, with no clear D. The CDR3 covers 12 residues. Trimming removed 6 bases from V and 3 bases from J, with 9 bases in between.

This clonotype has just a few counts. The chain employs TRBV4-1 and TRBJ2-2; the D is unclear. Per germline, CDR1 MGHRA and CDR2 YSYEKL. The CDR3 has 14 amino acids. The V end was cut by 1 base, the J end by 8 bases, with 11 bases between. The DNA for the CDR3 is TGCGCCAGCAGCCAAGCCACGTTCGGAGGGGAGCTGTTTTTT. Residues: CASSQATFGGELFF.

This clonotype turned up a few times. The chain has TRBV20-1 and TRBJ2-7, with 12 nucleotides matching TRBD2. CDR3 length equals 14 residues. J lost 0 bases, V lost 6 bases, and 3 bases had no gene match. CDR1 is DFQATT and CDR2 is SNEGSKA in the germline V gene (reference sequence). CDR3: CSATSGGISYEQYV. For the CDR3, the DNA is TGCAGTGCAACTAGCGGGGGGATCTCCTACGAGCAGTACGTC.

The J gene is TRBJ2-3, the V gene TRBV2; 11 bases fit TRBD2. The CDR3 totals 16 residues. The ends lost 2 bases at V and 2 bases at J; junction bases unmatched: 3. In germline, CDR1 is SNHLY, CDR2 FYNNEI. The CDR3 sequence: CASSELAGGTTDTQYF. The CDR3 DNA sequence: TGTGCCAGCAGTGAACTAGCGGGGGGTACCACAGATACGCAGTATTTT.

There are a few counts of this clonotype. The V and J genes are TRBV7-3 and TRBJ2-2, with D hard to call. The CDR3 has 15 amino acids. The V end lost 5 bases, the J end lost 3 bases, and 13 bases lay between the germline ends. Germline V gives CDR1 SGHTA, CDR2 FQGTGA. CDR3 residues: CASSPSGTYTGELFF. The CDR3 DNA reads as TGTGCCAGCAGCCCCTCGGGCACCTACACCGGGGAGCTGTTTTTT.

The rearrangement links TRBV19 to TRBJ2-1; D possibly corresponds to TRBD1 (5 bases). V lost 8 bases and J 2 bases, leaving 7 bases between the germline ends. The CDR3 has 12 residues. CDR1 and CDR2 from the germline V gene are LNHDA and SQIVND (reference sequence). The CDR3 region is CASQGTYNEQFF. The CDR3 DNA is TGTGCCAGTCAGGGCACCTACAATGAGCAGTTCTTC.

CDR3 amino acids: CASSSLGPEETQYF. The CDR3 DNA reads as TGTGCCAGCAGCTCACTCGGACCCGAAGAGACCCAGTACTTC. The chain links TRBV7-2 to TRBJ2-5; unclear D gene. CDR1 is SGHTA, CDR2 FQGNSA, per germline. CDR3 length: 14 amino acids. Trimming pared 4 bases from V and 3 bases from J, leaving 12 bases between. Using reference TRBV7-2 and TRBJ2-5 for the parts outside the CDR3, the full variable domain is GAGVSQSPSNKVTEKGKDVELRCDPISGHTALYWYRQSLGQGLEFLIYFQGNSAPDKSGLPSDRFSAERTGGSVSTLTIQRTQQEDSAVYLCASSSLGPEETQYFGPGTRLLVL.

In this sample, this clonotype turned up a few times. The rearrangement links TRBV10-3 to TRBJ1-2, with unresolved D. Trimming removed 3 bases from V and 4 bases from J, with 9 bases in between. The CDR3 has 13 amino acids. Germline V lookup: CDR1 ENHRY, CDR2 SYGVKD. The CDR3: CAISDTVSYGYTF. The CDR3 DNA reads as TGTGCCATCAGTGATACCGTAAGCTATGGCTACACCTTC.

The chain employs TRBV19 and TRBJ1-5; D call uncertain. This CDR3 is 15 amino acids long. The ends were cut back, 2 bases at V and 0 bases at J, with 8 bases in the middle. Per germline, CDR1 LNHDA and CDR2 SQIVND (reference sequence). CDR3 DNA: TGTGCCAGTAGTATAATCGCAGATAGCAATCAGCCCCAGCATTTT. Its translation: CASSIIADSNQPQHF.

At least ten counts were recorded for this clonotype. CDR3 amino acids: CASRILMGGSNQPQHF. The CDR3 bases are TGTGCCAGCAGGATCCTGATGGGGGGAAGCAATCAGCCCCAGCATTTT. The rearrangement links TRBV11-2 to TRBJ1-5, with D possibly matching TRBD1 (5 bases). CDR3 length: 16 amino acids. Deletions cut 6 bases from V and 1 base from J, with 16 bases between. Germline assignment: CDR1 SGHAT and CDR2 FQNNGV.

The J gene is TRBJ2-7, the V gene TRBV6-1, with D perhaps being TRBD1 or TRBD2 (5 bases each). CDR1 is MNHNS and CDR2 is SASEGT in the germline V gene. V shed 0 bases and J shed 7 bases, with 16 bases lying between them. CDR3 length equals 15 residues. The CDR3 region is CASSEANTGAWEQYV. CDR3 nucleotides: TGTGCCAGCAGTGAAGCGAATACCGGGGCTTGGGAGCAGTACGTC.